A single sample is the source of the 9 T cell receptor beta chains below, sequenced in a study of shared clonotypes between healthy human individuals. Sequencing was performed with immunoSEQ multiplex PCR; in TCRdb, only in-frame clones are kept and a portion is missing. The sample yields about half a million clones, roughly 80% seen once. The sample consisted of PBMCs. Receptors were obtained from a middle-aged woman in good health. Some clones in this sample may be carry-over from other donors' samples.

This chain uses TRBV27 with TRBJ2-3; D is ambiguous. The CDR3 is 14 residues long. Germline assignment: CDR1 MNHEY and CDR2 SMNVEV (reference sequence). V lost 2 bases and J 2 bases, leaving 8 bases between the germline ends. CDR3 amino acids: CASSLTRYTDTQYF. The CDR3 nucleotides read TGTGCCAGCAGTTTAACCAGGTACACAGATACGCAGTATTTT.

The chain carries TRBV5-1 and TRBJ2-5, with D maybe TRBD2 (5 bases). Trimming took off 3 bases at V and 5 bases at J, with 11 bases between the two ends. CDR1 and CDR2 (germline): SGHRS, YFSETQ. This CDR3 is built from 13 residues. The CDR3 region is CASSSSGIETQYF. The CDR3 DNA sequence: TGCGCCAGCAGCTCATCGGGAATTGAGACCCAGTACTTC.

This clone turned up a few times. The chain carries TRBV7-2 and TRBJ2-3; no reliable D call. Trimming pared 3 bases from V and 4 bases from J, leaving 5 bases between. The CDR3 is 12 amino acids. Germline lookup yields CDR1 SGHTA and CDR2 FQGNSA. The CDR3 is CASSFSADTQYF. The CDR3 DNA reads TGTGCCAGCAGCTTCAGTGCAGATACGCAGTATTTT. The full variable domain, completed using reference TRBV7-2 and TRBJ2-3, is GAGVSQSPSNKVTEKGKDVELRCDPISGHTALYWYRQSLGQGLEFLIYFQGNSAPDKSGLPSDRFSAERTGGSVSTLTIQRTQQEDSAVYLCASSFSADTQYFGPGTRLTVL.

On this clone itself: This likely reflects a read error, since a far larger clone is one base away. The chain combines TRBV14 with TRBJ2-7; D not resolved. Trimming cost V 0 bases and J 0 bases, with 9 bases left between them. The CDR3 covers 15 residues. The germline gives CDR1 SGHDN, CDR2 FVKESK. CDR3 loop: CASSQDHASSYEQYF. The DNA for the CDR3 is TGTGCCAGCAGCCAAGATCACGCCAGCTCCTACGAGCAGTACTTC.

The chain couples TRBV5-6 to TRBJ1-5; a weak D match, TRBD1 (6 bases). V lost 1 base and J lost 3, with 8 bases in between. The CDR3 runs 14 residues. In germline, CDR1 is SGHDT, CDR2 YYEEEE. CDR3 loop: CASSLRGNNQPQHF. CDR3 nucleotides: TGTGCCAGCAGCTTGAGGGGGAACAATCAGCCCCAGCATTTT.

The chain employs TRBV7-9 and TRBJ2-1; 7 bases are a match to TRBD2. From germline, CDR1 is SEHNR and CDR2 FQNEAQ (reference sequence). V shed 2 bases and J 8 bases; nucleotides not matched to a gene: 12. The CDR3 has 16 residues. The CDR3 reads CASSLRRTSRYHEQFF. The DNA of the CDR3 is TGTGCCAGCAGCTTAAGACGGACTAGTCGTTACCATGAGCAGTTCTTC.

The genes are TRBV6-5 and TRBJ1-4; D not certain. V lost 2 bases, J lost 0 bases, and 7 bases lay in between. Germline V gene data show CDR1 as MNHEY and CDR2 as SVGAGI. The CDR3 contains 15 residues. DNA of the CDR3: TGTGCCAGCAGTTACAACCTTGCAACTAATGAAAAACTGTTTTTT. Its protein is CASSYNLATNEKLFF.

This rearrangement joins TRBV25-1 to TRBJ1-6, with 8 bases aligning to TRBD1. This CDR3 comprises 14 residues. Germline loops: CDR1 MGHDK, CDR2 SYGVNS. V lost 3 bases to trimming and J lost 10 bases; unmatched junction nucleotides: 5. The CDR3 sequence: CASSDDRGWSPLHF. The CDR3 bases are TGTGCCAGCAGTGACGACAGGGGATGGTCACCCCTCCACTTT.

With regard to this clone: It is likely a read error: a sequence one base away is far more abundant. This same CDR3 is encoded by further DNA sequences in the sample. CDR3 sequence reads: CASSPPAAGAGELFF. CDR3 sequence (DNA): TGTGCCAGCAGTCCACCAGCAGCCGGGGCCGGGGAGCTGTTTTTC. The chain carries TRBV2 and TRBJ2-2, with D possibly being TRBD1 or TRBD2 (5 bases each). The CDR3 length is 15 residues. The germline CDR1 and CDR2 sequences are SNHLY and FYNNEI.